This T cell receptor (beta chain) came from a study of response to subunit inactivated influenza vaccine. General study findings and limits: With each seasonal influenza vaccination, the authors suggested, few new T cells are recruited.

MiXCR, applied by TCRdb to the RT-PCR reads, yields one record per CDR3 protein. Of more than 200,000 distinct CDR3 sequences listed, more than 10% are singletons. The CDR3 loop spans 14 amino acids. Germline V gives CDR1 LGHNT, CDR2 FRNRAP. The germline V and J ends were trimmed by 5 bases and 2 bases, with 10 bases remaining between them. Turning to this clonotype: Its antigen is currently unknown.

The rearrangement uses TRBV12-5 and TRBJ1-5, with unresolved D. The sample here was non-naive T cells sorted from PBMCs, taken 14 days before vaccination. This clonotype was obtained from a man aged 50 to 60 who received an inactivated influenza vaccine. CDR3 region: CASGPEGGNQPQHF. In DNA, the CDR3 is TGTGCTAGTGGTCCGGAAGGTGGCAATCAGCCCCAGCATTTT.